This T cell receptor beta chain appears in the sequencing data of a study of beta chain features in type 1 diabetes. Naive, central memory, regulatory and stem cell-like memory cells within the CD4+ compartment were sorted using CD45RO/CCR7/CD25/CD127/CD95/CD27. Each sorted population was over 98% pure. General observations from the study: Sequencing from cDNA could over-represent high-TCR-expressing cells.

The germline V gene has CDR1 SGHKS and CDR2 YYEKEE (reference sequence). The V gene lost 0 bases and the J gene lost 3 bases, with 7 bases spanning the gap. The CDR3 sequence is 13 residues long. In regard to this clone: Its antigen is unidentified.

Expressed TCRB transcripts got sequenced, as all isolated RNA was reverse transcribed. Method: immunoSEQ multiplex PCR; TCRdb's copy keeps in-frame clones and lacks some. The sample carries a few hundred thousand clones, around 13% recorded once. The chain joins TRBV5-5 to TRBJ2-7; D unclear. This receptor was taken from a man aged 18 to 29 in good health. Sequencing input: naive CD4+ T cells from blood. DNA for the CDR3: TGTGCCAGCAGCTTGGGTTTCAGCTACGAGCAGTACTTC. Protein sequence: CASSLGFSYEQYF.